This passage covers 9 T cell receptor beta chains from one sample sequenced in a study of CD8 T cells in Susac syndrome. Random hexamers were used to reverse transcribe an amount of about 0.5 to 1 ug RNA. TCRdb independently ran MiXCR on the immunoSEQ multiplex PCR reads; one entry per CDR3 protein. The sample has over 100,000 distinct CDR3 sequences, 96% seen once. Sequencing was carried out using CD4+ T cells from PBMCs. The receptor source for this set is a human donor with Susac syndrome.

This rearrangement joins TRBV7-9 to TRBJ2-6; D is uncertain. The CDR3 extends over 14 amino acids. Germline CDR1 reads SEHNR; CDR2 reads FQNEAQ (reference sequence). V gave up 6 bases and J gave up 0 bases, with 6 bases separating them. The CDR3 DNA sequence: TGTGCCAGCAGGAAGGACTCTGGGGCCAACGTCCTGACTTTC. Translation: CASRKDSGANVLTF.

V and J are TRBV19 and TRBJ1-5; D is possibly TRBD1 (5 bases). V was cut by 3 bases and J by 0 bases, with 9 bases left in between. CDR3 length equals 15 residues. Germline V gene lookup returns CDR1 LNHDA and CDR2 SQIVND (reference sequence). The CDR3 DNA reads TGTGCCAGTAGTATTCGACAGTTTAGCAATCAGCCCCAGCATTTT. Translated: CASSIRQFSNQPQHF.

J is TRBJ2-3 and V is TRBV7-3; D perhaps matches TRBD1 (6 bases). CDR1 SGHTA and CDR2 FQGTGA come from the germline V gene. Trimming removed 3 bases from V and 1 base from J, with 8 bases in between. The CDR3 is 14 residues long. The CDR3 protein is CASSFHRGTDTQYF. DNA of the CDR3: TGTGCCAGCAGCTTTCACAGGGGCACAGATACGCAGTATTTT.

The V gene is TRBV29-1, the J gene TRBJ2-3, with 10 positions matching TRBD1. With 3 bases clipped from V and 1 base from J, the junction kept 1 base outside the gene matches. The CDR3 runs to 14 residues. Germline V CDR1 and CDR2: SQVTM, ANQGSEA. The CDR3 here is CSVEGTGGTDTQYF. DNA of the CDR3: TGCAGCGTTGAGGGGACAGGGGGCACAGATACGCAGTATTTT.

The V gene is TRBV10-3, the J gene TRBJ2-3; D gene ambiguous. CDR1 is ENHRY, CDR2 SYGVKD, per germline. Trimming stripped 10 bases from V and 3 bases from J, with 14 bases between. The CDR3 contains 13 residues. The CDR3 region is CATNRISTDTQYF. CDR3 nucleotides: TGTGCCACCAACCGGATTTCAACAGATACGCAGTATTTT.

This clonotype has just one count. This sequence joins TRBV12-3 or TRBV12-4 and TRBJ2-1, with 10 bases identical to TRBD2. The V and J ends lost 2 bases and 11 bases, in that order; junction bases with no gene match: 3. The CDR3 runs 13 residues. The CDR3 nucleotides are TGTGCCAGCAGTTTACTAGCGGGAGTTCAGCAGTTCTTC. Residues: CASSLLAGVQQFF.

The chain combines TRBV30 with TRBJ1-2; D is possibly TRBD1 (6 bases). This CDR3 spans 15 amino acids. The V gene lost 3 bases and the J gene lost 3 bases, with 17 bases spanning the gap. Germline-derived CDR1 and CDR2 are GTSNPN and SVGIG (reference sequence). Here the CDR3 DNA reads TGTGCCTGGAGAGACTACAGGGAACGGGACTATGGCTACACCTTC. Translated: CAWRDYRERDYGYTF.

The DNA for the CDR3 is TGTGCCAGTAGCCCTCAGTCGGGGGAGAACACTGAAGCTTTCTTT. Amino acids: CASSPQSGENTEAFF. J is TRBJ1-1 and V is TRBV19, with a possible D match to TRBD1 (5 bases). Germline CDR1 and CDR2: LNHDA and SQIVND (reference sequence). The CDR3 totals 15 residues. With 6 bases removed from V and 1 base from J, the gap between germline ends came to 15 bases.

This clonotype was found once. The rearrangement uses TRBV11-1 and TRBJ1-1; D is ambiguous. Germline loops: CDR1 SGHAT, CDR2 FQDESV (reference sequence). This CDR3 region has 13 residues. The ends were cut back, 2 bases at V and 10 bases at J, with 14 bases in the middle. The CDR3 DNA reads TGTGCCAGCAGCTTATTCGGCGACATAGGAGCTTTCTTT. Amino acid sequence: CASSLFGDIGAFF.